This is a list of T cell receptor beta chains from one sample in a study of cytomegalovirus exposure and HLA in healthy donors. Libraries were prepared by immunoSEQ multiplex PCR; TCRdb keeps only in-frame clonotypes and omits some of them. This sample's clone table lists 45,000 to 60,000 clones. The sample was PBMCs. The receptors derive from a male donor in good health and CMV-seronegative. CDR3s include the opening cysteine and the closing phenylalanine or tryptophan. A D gene is named only where the DNA matches it firmly.

V gene	J gene	D gene	CDR3 DNA	CDR3 protein
TRBV7-2	TRBJ1-6	TRBD1	TGTGCCAGCAGCCCCGCCCCGTACAGGGGGCGAGGTAGGTCACCCCTCCACTTT	CASSPAPYRGRGRSPLHF
TRBV21-1	TRBJ1-5	-	TGTGCCAGCGGCCGTCAGCCCCAGCATTTT	CASGRQPQHF
TRBV27	TRBJ1-5	-	TGTGCCAGCAGTTCCGCGGGCCAGCCCCAGCATTTT	CASSSAGQPQHF
TRBV18	TRBJ2-2	-	TGTGCCAGCTCACCAGCGGGAACCGGGGAGCTGTTTTTT	CASSPAGTGELFF
TRBV7-9	TRBJ1-6	TRBD1	TGTGCCAGCAGCACGGGACAGGGCGTAGGTAATTCACCCCTCCACTTT	CASSTGQGVGNSPLHF
TRBV7-9	TRBJ1-3	-	TGTGCCAGCAGCTTAAACACAAGCTCTGGAAACACCATATATTTT	CASSLNTSSGNTIYF
TRBV6-4	TRBJ1-1	TRBD1	TGTGCCAGCAGTGCCGTCACAGGGGCTGAAGCTTTCTTT	CASSAVTGAEAFF
TRBV30	TRBJ2-7	TRBD1	TGTGCCTGGGGACAGGGATCCTACGAGCAGTACTTC	CAWGQGSYEQYF
TRBV9	TRBJ1-4	-	TGTGCCAGCAGCAAACAGGATGAAAAACTGTTTTTT	CASSKQDEKLFF
TRBV10-1	TRBJ1-2	-	TGCGCCAGCAGTGAATCAGGAAGGTTCTATGGCTACACCTTC	CASSESGRFYGYTF
TRBV9	TRBJ1-1	-	TGTGCCAGCAGCGTAGTGGGAGGGAACACTGAAGCTTTCTTT	CASSVVGGNTEAFF
TRBV4-2	TRBJ1-5	TRBD1	TGTGCCAGCAGCCAAGATCGACAGGGGAGAACAAGCAATCAGCCCCAGCATTTT	CASSQDRQGRTSNQPQHF
TRBV4-1	TRBJ2-7	TRBD1	TGCGCCAGCAGCCAACCGGGACAGACGGGGGAGCAGTACTTC	CASSQPGQTGEQYF
TRBV9	TRBJ1-2	TRBD1	TGTGCCAGCAGCGACAGGGACAGGGCCTACGGCTACACCTTC	CASSDRDRAYGYTF
TRBV4-2	TRBJ2-2	TRBD2	TGTGCCAGCAGCCAACCCGGGACTAGCACCGGGGAGCTGTTTTTT	CASSQPGTSTGELFF
TRBV5-6	TRBJ1-4	-	TGTGCCAGCAGCCTCAAGGGGGAATACAATGAAAAACTGTTTTTT	CASSLKGEYNEKLFF
TRBV19	TRBJ1-6	-	TGTGCCAGCGAGCCGGGTACAACCAATTCACCCCTCCACTTT	CASEPGTTNSPLHF
TRBV29-1	TRBJ1-3	-	TGCAGCGTTGAGGGCAGGGCCAACTCTGGAAACACCATATATTTT	CSVEGRANSGNTIYF
TRBV20-1	TRBJ1-1	-	TGCAGTGCTTGGGGGGACACTGAAGCTTTCTTT	CSAWGDTEAFF
TRBV5-4	TRBJ1-2	TRBD1	TGTGCCAGCAGCAGTAAGACAGGGGCTAACTATGGCTACACCTTC	CASSSKTGANYGYTF
TRBV5-1	TRBJ1-1	-	TGCGCCAGCAGCCAATCGACAGGAGGGAACACTGAAGCTTTCTTT	CASSQSTGGNTEAFF
TRBV9	TRBJ1-2	-	TGTGCCAGCAGCGTAAGTTCCTCGCGGGGAGAGGGCTACACCTTC	CASSVSSSRGEGYTF
TRBV6-1	TRBJ1-2	-	TGTGCCAGCACCCTAGGAGGGATCGGTGGCTACACCTTC	CASTLGGIGGYTF